The subject of this entry is one T cell receptor beta chain. Its antigen is still unknown. The sample belongs to a study of cytomegalovirus exposure and HLA in healthy donors. Germline assignment: CDR1 SNHLY and CDR2 FYNNEI. The CDR3 covers 15 residues. The germline V and J ends were trimmed by 6 bases and 2 bases, with 14 bases remaining between them. The primer mix had 60 Vbeta and 13 Jbeta primers. Profiled with immunoSEQ multiplex PCR; TCRdb holds only in-frame clones, not every one. The table includes about 100,000 clones, around four fifths detected once. Study-wide results and limits: Later, TCR association rates were found to vary by HLA locus, highest for DRB1 and lowest for HLA-C.

The TCR was taken from a man between 40 and 49 years old in good health and CMV-seropositive. The J gene is TRBJ2-1, the V gene TRBV2; maybe TRBD1 (5 bases). The sequencing sample was made of PBMCs. This CDR3 is CASRAGSLAYNEQFF. The CDR3 nucleotides read TGTGCCAGCAGGGCAGGGTCTTTAGCCTACAATGAGCAGTTCTTC.